Sequencing of this TCR beta chain was carried out in a study of cytomegalovirus exposure and HLA in healthy donors. At the level of the study: There were 85 million or so unique TCRs (from HLA-typed donors) in an early data release. The study, taken as a whole, reports: There was a cluster of highly shared sequence variants that was likely a sequencing artifact. A later analysis, which compared TCR beta chains of equal frequency, found the HLA-associated ones more clonally expanded.

A multiplex PCR was run with 60 Vbeta primers and 13 Jbeta primers. Profiled with immunoSEQ multiplex PCR; TCRdb holds only in-frame clones, not every one. The table records roughly 120,000 clones, about 79% of them present only once. For this clone: Its target is not known.

What was sequenced was PBMCs. The clonotype comes from a man aged 50 to 60 in good health and CMV-seronegative.

The CDR3 DNA is TGTGCCAGCAGGGGACAGGGGACATTATACGAGCAGTACGTC. It translates to CASRGQGTLYEQYV. This chain joins TRBV28 and TRBJ2-7, with 10 bases aligning to TRBD1. The V gene's germline CDR1 is MDHEN and CDR2 SYDVKM. The CDR3 sequence is 14 residues long. With V trimmed by 6 bases and J by 4 bases, 6 bases remained unmatched.